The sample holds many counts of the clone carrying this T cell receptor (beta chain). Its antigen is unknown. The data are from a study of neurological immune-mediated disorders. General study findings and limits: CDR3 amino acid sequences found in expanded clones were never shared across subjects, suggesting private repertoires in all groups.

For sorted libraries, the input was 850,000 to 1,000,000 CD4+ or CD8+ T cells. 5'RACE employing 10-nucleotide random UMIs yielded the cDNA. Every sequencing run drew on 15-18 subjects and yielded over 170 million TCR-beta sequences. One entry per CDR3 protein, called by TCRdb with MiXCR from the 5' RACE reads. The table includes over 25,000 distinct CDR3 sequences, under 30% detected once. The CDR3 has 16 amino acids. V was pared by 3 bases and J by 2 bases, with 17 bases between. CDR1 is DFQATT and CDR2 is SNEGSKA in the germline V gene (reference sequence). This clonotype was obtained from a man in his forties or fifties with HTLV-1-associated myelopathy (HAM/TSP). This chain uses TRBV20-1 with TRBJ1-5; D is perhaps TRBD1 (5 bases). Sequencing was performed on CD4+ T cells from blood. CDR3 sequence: CSARSGRGGGNQPQHF. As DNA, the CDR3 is TGCAGTGCTAGGTCGGGCCGGGGCGGTGGCAATCAGCCCCAGCATTTT.